The TCR beta chain described here comes from a study of cytomegalovirus exposure and HLA in healthy donors. Comments on this clone: An end of the junction does not agree with germline; a read error may underlie this.

Amplification used 60 Vbeta primers and 13 Jbeta primers. The assay was immunoSEQ multiplex PCR, and TCRdb's table has in-frame clones only and misses some. The sample shows more than 90,000 clones, about 79% of them seen only once. The V gene's germline CDR1 is SEHNR and CDR2 FQNEAQ (reference sequence). The CDR3 totals 15 residues. The V gene is TRBV7-9, the J gene TRBJ2-7; the D is unclear. Sequences were obtained from PBMCs. The source is a man aged 50-60 years in good health and CMV-seronegative. CDR3 sequence reads: CSSSPGLRSSYEQYF. CDR3 DNA: TGTTCCAGCAGCCCAGGTCTCCGAAGCTCCTACGAGCAGTACTTC.